This entry features one T cell receptor beta chain sequence. This sample is drawn from a study of T cell responses to AZD1222 COVID-19 vaccine. The CDR3 is 17 residues long. The germline gives CDR1 GTSNPN, CDR2 SVGIG (reference sequence). Losses at the gene ends were 3 bases for V and 9 bases for J; bases not matched to a gene: 15. Only in-frame clones appear in the TCRdb table, and some are missing; sequencing was by immunoSEQ multiplex PCR. Among 130,000 to 150,000 clones listed, around 91% were seen once. The TCR was taken from an adult in good health. The sequenced sample was peripheral blood, obtained on day 0 of AZD1222 vaccination. This rearrangement joins TRBV30 to TRBJ1-6, with TRBD1 identical over 9 bases. The CDR3, as DNA: TGTGCCTGGAGCGAGGCCCGTAGCCGGGACAGGGCTTCACCCCTCCACTTT. Translating it yields CAWSEARSRDRASPLHF.